What follows describes a single TCR beta chain. Method: immunoSEQ multiplex PCR; TCRdb's copy keeps in-frame clones and lacks some. The table has roughly 230,000 clones, more than 75% seen once. This sample stems from a study of blood T cell repertoires in COVID-19. This clonotype originated in a woman aged 45 to 65 who had been exposed to COVID-19. The sample consisted of PBMCs or T cells enriched from blood (not recorded which).

CDR3 region: CASSLGGPRGGYTF. DNA for the CDR3: TGTGCCAGCAGCTTAGGCGGGCCCCGGGGTGGCTACACCTTC. The gene calls are TRBV7-2 and TRBJ1-2; D is unresolved. The CDR3 sequence is 14 residues long. The V end lost 1 base, the J end lost 7 bases, and 13 bases lay between the germline ends. In germline, CDR1 is SGHTA, CDR2 FQGNSA. Combining the CDR3 with reference TRBV7-2 and TRBJ1-2 gives the whole variable domain GAGVSQSPSNKVTEKGKDVELRCDPISGHTALYWYRQSLGQGLEFLIYFQGNSAPDKSGLPSDRFSAERTGGSVSTLTIQRTQQEDSAVYLCASSLGGPRGGYTFGSGTRLTVV.